The rows below give T cell receptor beta chains drawn from one sample of a study of CD8 T cells in Susac syndrome. TCRdb re-called the immunoSEQ multiplex PCR reads with MiXCR, one entry per CDR3 protein. The sample holds 120,000 or so distinct CDR3 sequences, around 94% seen once. Sequencing input: CD8+ T cells from PBMCs. All receptors come from a human donor with Susac syndrome. The CDR3 runs from the conserved cysteine through the conserved F or W. A D gene is named only where the DNA matches it firmly. Clone size is given for some rows only: seen once, a few or many times, or a class if the clone is expanded.

>TRBJ1-1|NA|TRBD1|TRBV18
CASSTLALQGVNTEAFF
TGTGCCAGCTCCACATTGGCCCTGCAGGGGGTGAACACTGAAGCTTTCTTT
>TRBJ2-5|NA|NA|TRBV12-3/TRBV12-4
CASSLNSVVETQYF
TGTGCCAGCAGTTTGAACAGCGTAGTCGAGACCCAGTACTTC
>TRBJ1-4|NA|TRBD1|TRBV9
CASSVTQGAGEKLFF
TGTGCCAGCAGCGTAACCCAGGGGGCAGGAGAAAAACTGTTTTTT
>TRBJ1-2|NA|NA|TRBV27
CASSPNAQGSGGYTF
TGTGCCAGCAGTCCGAATGCACAGGGCTCGGGGGGCTACACCTTC
>TRBJ2-7|NA|NA|TRBV12-3/TRBV12-4
CASSSHPRDISSSYEQYF
TGTGCCAGCAGTTCCCACCCAAGGGACATCTCGAGCTCCTACGAGCAGTACTTC
>TRBJ2-7|NA|TRBD1|TRBV7-9
CASSVQGENEQYF
TGTGCCAGCAGCGTACAGGGGGAGAACGAGCAGTACTTC
>TRBJ2-7|NA|TRBD2|TRBV6-2/TRBV6-3
CASTSRLAGSYEQYF
TGTGCCAGCACCTCCCGACTAGCGGGCTCGTACGAGCAGTACTTC
>TRBJ2-5|NA|TRBD2|TRBV25-1
CASSEYLAGSETQYF
TGTGCCAGCAGTGAATACCTAGCGGGAAGTGAGACCCAGTACTTC
>TRBJ1-5|once|NA|TRBV7-6
CASSLGRGADQPQHF
TGTGCCAGCAGCTTAGGCCGGGGGGCGGATCAGCCCCAGCATTTT
>TRBJ2-2|NA|TRBD1|TRBV12-5
CASGFRQGGPVNTGELFF
TGTGCTAGTGGTTTCCGACAGGGTGGGCCCGTGAACACCGGGGAGCTGTTTTTT
>TRBJ2-1|NA|NA|TRBV6-4
CASSENVEANEQFF
TGTGCCAGCAGTGAGAACGTGGAGGCGAATGAGCAGTTCTTC
>TRBJ2-5|NA|TRBD2|TRBV4-1
CASKGTSDQETQYF
TGCGCCAGCAAGGGTACTAGCGACCAAGAGACCCAGTACTTC
>TRBJ2-3|NA|NA|TRBV30
CAWSKTTRTDTQYF
TGTGCCTGGAGTAAGACAACCCGCACAGATACGCAGTATTTT
>TRBJ1-2|NA|NA|TRBV12-3/TRBV12-4
CASSLDPPTGRDGYTF
TGTGCCAGCAGTTTAGATCCCCCCACGGGGCGGGATGGCTACACCTTC
>TRBJ2-2|NA|NA|TRBV6-4
CASAMTETGELFF
TGTGCCAGCGCTATGACTGAGACCGGGGAGCTGTTTTTT
>TRBJ2-2|NA|NA|TRBV30
CAWSAGRLLNTGELFF
TGTGCCTGGAGTGCGGGGCGCCTACTGAACACCGGGGAGCTGTTTTTT
>TRBJ2-1|NA|NA|TRBV7-9
CASSLGLPFNEQFF
TGTGCCAGCAGCTTAGGACTACCCTTCAATGAGCAGTTCTTC
>TRBJ2-3|NA|TRBD2|TRBV5-6
CASSLGTSGIDTQYF
TGTGCCAGCAGCCTCGGGACTAGCGGGATTGATACGCAGTATTTT
>TRBJ2-3|NA|NA|TRBV20-1
CSARPGTSTDTQYF
TGCAGTGCTAGACCCGGGACTAGCACAGATACGCAGTATTTT
>TRBJ2-4|NA|NA|TRBV29-1
CSVKGEGSLLKNIQYF
TGCAGCGTTAAGGGGGAAGGGTCCTTATTGAAAAACATTCAGTACTTC
>TRBJ2-1|NA|TRBD1|TRBV5-4
CASSLRDRWNEQFF
TGTGCCAGCAGCCTCCGGGACAGGTGGAATGAGCAGTTCTTC
>TRBJ1-2|NA|NA|TRBV7-9
CASSSFGATTNYGYTF
TGTGCCAGCAGCTCCTTCGGTGCCACGACTAACTATGGCTACACCTTC
>TRBJ2-7|NA|NA|TRBV4-1
CASSQEIRYEQYF
TGCGCCAGCAGCCAAGAGATAAGGTACGAGCAGTACTTC
>TRBJ2-7|NA|TRBD2|TRBV4-1
CASSQGGLAGGDEQYF
TGCGCCAGCAGCCAAGGGGGACTAGCGGGAGGAGACGAGCAGTACTTC
>TRBJ2-3|NA|TRBD2|TRBV2
CASSEWGGSTDTQYF
TGTGCCAGCAGTGAATGGGGGGGGAGCACAGATACGCAGTATTTT
>TRBJ2-6|NA|NA|TRBV6-1
CASSVERGSGANVLTF
TGTGCCAGCAGTGTGGAGAGGGGCTCTGGGGCCAACGTCCTGACTTTC
>TRBJ2-1|once|TRBD2|TRBV13
CASSEGTSGYNEQFF
TGTGCCAGCAGCGAAGGGACTAGCGGTTACAATGAGCAGTTCTTC
>TRBJ1-1|NA|NA|TRBV25-1
CASSTAAFVTFF
TGTGCCAGCAGTACGGCGGCGTTTGTAACTTTCTTT
>TRBJ1-5|NA|TRBD1|TRBV5-4
CASSLDSGYRGSDQPQHF
TGTGCCAGCAGCTTGGATTCTGGTTACAGGGGAAGTGATCAGCCCCAGCATTTT
>TRBJ2-3|NA|TRBD2|TRBV7-6
CASSLMSSGVYTDTQYF
TGTGCCAGCAGCTTAATGTCTAGCGGAGTATACACAGATACGCAGTATTTT
>TRBJ2-3|few|NA|TRBV30
CAWSVGTSTDTQYF
TGTGCCTGGAGTGTGGGGACTAGCACAGATACGCAGTATTTT
>TRBJ2-7|once|NA|TRBV20-1
CSAREHSRSSYEQYF
TGCAGTGCTAGAGAACACAGCCGAAGCTCCTACGAGCAGTACTTC
>TRBJ2-7|NA|NA|TRBV15
CATSAGQRLPEQYF
TGTGCCACCAGCGCGGGTCAGCGGCTACCCGAGCAGTACTTC
>TRBJ1-6|NA|TRBD1|TRBV20-1
CSARDPATGDNSPLHF
TGCAGTGCTAGAGATCCCGCGACAGGGGATAATTCACCCCTCCACTTT
>TRBJ1-5|NA|TRBD1|TRBV20-1
CSASSQGAPGNQPQHF
TGCAGTGCTAGCTCACAGGGGGCGCCGGGCAATCAGCCCCAGCATTTT
>TRBJ2-2|NA|TRBD2|TRBV19
CASIAGNGELFF
TGTGCCAGCATAGCGGGGAACGGGGAGCTGTTTTTT
>TRBJ2-7|NA|TRBD2|TRBV29-1
CSVAGGLSYEQYF
TGCAGCGTTGCGGGAGGGCTCTCCTACGAGCAGTACTTC
>TRBJ2-5|NA|NA|TRBV7-9
CASSLSPETQYF
TGTGCCAGCAGCTTAAGCCCGGAGACCCAGTACTTC
>TRBJ1-2|NA|NA|TRBV13
CASSSRDSANYGYTF
TGTGCCAGCAGCTCGAGAGACAGCGCTAACTATGGCTACACCTTC
>TRBJ2-1|NA|TRBD1|TRBV28
CASSLADRGDDEQFF
TGTGCCAGCAGTTTGGCGGACAGGGGAGACGATGAGCAGTTCTTC
>TRBJ1-2|once|NA|TRBV6-5
CASSYHRASEGYGYTF
TGTGCCAGCAGTTATCACCGGGCCTCAGAGGGGTATGGCTACACCTTC
>TRBJ1-1|NA|NA|TRBV7-9
CASNPAQGYEAFF
TGTGCCAGCAACCCCGCACAGGGTTACGAAGCTTTCTTT
>TRBJ2-5|few|TRBD2|TRBV11-2
CASSFRTSGGAPGETQYF
TGTGCCAGCAGCTTCCGGACTAGCGGGGGCGCCCCAGGGGAGACCCAGTACTTC
>TRBJ2-7|NA|TRBD1|TRBV5-1
CASSLQGAPGEQYF
TGCGCCAGCAGCTTGCAGGGGGCCCCGGGCGAGCAGTACTTC
>TRBJ2-7|NA|TRBD1|TRBV2
CASSGQGLGSYEQYF
TGTGCCAGCAGCGGACAGGGGCTGGGCTCCTACGAGCAGTACTTC
>TRBJ1-1|once|TRBD1|TRBV13
CASSLAPGGRTEAFF
TGTGCCAGCAGCTTAGCTCCAGGGGGCAGGACTGAAGCTTTCTTT
>TRBJ2-5|NA|NA|TRBV7-9
CASSGGPRETQETQYF
TGTGCCAGCAGCGGGGGCCCTCGGGAAACCCAAGAGACCCAGTACTTC
>TRBJ2-3|once|NA|TRBV6-4
CASSDGLSGQDTQYF
TGTGCCAGCAGTGACGGACTCTCGGGACAAGATACGCAGTATTTT